The clone carrying this T cell receptor beta chain has a handful of counts. Its antigen is still unknown. The sample's time point: before preoperative PTX-NDP chemotherapy. Preoperative chemotherapy with paclitaxel-nedaplatin was given to patients before surgery. The sample is drawn from a study of esophageal squamous cell carcinoma under preoperative chemotherapy. Study-level results: Clonal contraction, more than amplification, hit abundant clones after paclitaxel-nedaplatin.

With V trimmed by 1 base and J by 5 bases, 10 bases remained unmatched. The length of the CDR3 is 16 residues. Germline CDR1 MNHEY, CDR2 SVGAGI. TCRdb re-derived calls from the PCR reads in MiXCR, one entry per CDR3 protein. The table lists 16,000 or so distinct CDR3 sequences, approximately 57% of them singletons, with around half in the top ten. Sample collection was performed from a patient given preoperative chemotherapy. The chain has TRBV6-5 and TRBJ1-2, with 7 bases fitting TRBD1. The source of this sequence is a human donor with esophageal squamous cell carcinoma. The donor label of this sample is uncertain. CDR3 residues: CASSYLRTGGGYGYTF. Here the CDR3 DNA reads TGTGCCAGCAGTTACTTACGGACAGGAGGAGGGTATGGCTACACCTTC.